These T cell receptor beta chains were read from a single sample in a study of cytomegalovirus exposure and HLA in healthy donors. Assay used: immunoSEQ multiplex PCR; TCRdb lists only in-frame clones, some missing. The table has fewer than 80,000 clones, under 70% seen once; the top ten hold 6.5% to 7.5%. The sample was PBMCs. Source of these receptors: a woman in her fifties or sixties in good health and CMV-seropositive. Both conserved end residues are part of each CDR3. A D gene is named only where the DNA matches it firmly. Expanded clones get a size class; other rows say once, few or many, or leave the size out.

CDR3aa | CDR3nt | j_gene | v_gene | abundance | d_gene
CASSLDRGSGQPQHF | TGTGCCAGCAGCTTAGACAGGGGAAGCGGACAGCCCCAGCATTTT | TRBJ1-5 | TRBV7-2 | . | TRBD1
CASSEPSDIGELFF | TGCGCCAGCAGTGAGCCCTCCGACATCGGGGAGCTGTTTTTT | TRBJ2-2 | TRBV10-2 | . | .
CASSQIGSGGGFNEQFF | TGTGCCAGCAGCCAGATCGGCTCGGGGGGAGGCTTTAATGAGCAGTTCTTC | TRBJ2-1 | TRBV4-2 | . | TRBD2
CASSSGQNNQPQHF | TGCGCCAGCAGCAGTGGGCAGAATAATCAGCCCCAGCATTTT | TRBJ1-5 | TRBV5-1 | once | .
CAWIRPGGAHGYTF | TGTGCCTGGATAAGGCCAGGGGGCGCCCATGGCTACACCTTC | TRBJ1-2 | TRBV30 | . | TRBD1
CASSLAQMNTEAFF | TGTGCCAGCAGCTTAGCACAAATGAACACTGAAGCTTTCTTT | TRBJ1-1 | TRBV7-2 | . | .
CASSVSRAQGGEAFF | TGTGCCAGCAGCGTCTCCCGGGCTCAGGGGGGAGAAGCTTTCTTT | TRBJ1-1 | TRBV9 | . | TRBD1
CSVEIGQGQPQHF | TGCAGCGTTGAGATTGGGCAGGGTCAGCCCCAGCATTTT | TRBJ1-5 | TRBV29-1 | few | .
CASSVRGSDQPQHF | TGTGCCAGCAGCGTACGGGGATCCGATCAGCCCCAGCATTTT | TRBJ1-5 | TRBV9 | . | .
CASSPGLAGGQGTQYF | TGCGCCAGCAGCCCCGGACTAGCGGGGGGGCAGGGGACCCAGTACTTC | TRBJ2-5 | TRBV5-1 | . | TRBD2
CASHPTGGEETEAFF | TGTGCCAGCCACCCCACGGGGGGGGAAGAAACTGAAGCTTTCTTT | TRBJ1-1 | TRBV27 | . | .
CASTSIQGGNEQFF | TGTGCCAGTACCTCAATACAGGGGGGCAATGAGCAGTTCTTC | TRBJ2-1 | TRBV19 | . | TRBD1
CSTRGAGANVLTF | TGCAGCACCAGGGGGGCTGGGGCCAACGTCCTGACTTTC | TRBJ2-6 | TRBV29-1 | once | .
CAISLWDRANGELFF | TGTGCCATCTCCCTGTGGGACAGGGCGAACGGGGAGCTGTTTTTT | TRBJ2-2 | TRBV6-1 | few | TRBD1
CASSLDRAPRNEQFF | TGTGCCAGCAGTTTAGACAGGGCGCCACGCAATGAGCAGTTCTTC | TRBJ2-1 | TRBV27 | . | TRBD1
CASSEQGGEAFF | TGTGCCAGCAGTGAACAGGGCGGTGAAGCTTTCTTT | TRBJ1-1 | TRBV6-1 | . | .
CASSLGDRGNTIYF | TGTGCCAGCAGCTTAGGGGACAGGGGCAACACCATATATTTT | TRBJ1-3 | TRBV7-2 | . | TRBD1
CASNRDRYSNQPQHF | TGTGCCAGCAACCGGGACAGGTATAGCAATCAGCCCCAGCATTTT | TRBJ1-5 | TRBV2 | once | TRBD1
CASSNSVQGRVAFF | TGTGCCAGCAGTAACTCCGTCCAGGGGCGGGTAGCTTTCTTT | TRBJ1-1 | TRBV6-1 | . | .
CASSGDSSPLHF | TGTGCCAGCTCCGGGGACTCTTCACCCCTCCACTTT | TRBJ1-6 | TRBV2 | . | .
CASSLGQPDTQYF | TGTGCCAGCAGCTTAGGACAGCCAGATACGCAGTATTTT | TRBJ2-3 | TRBV7-9 | . | .
CASSFGLRTGEGYTF | TGTGCCAGCAGCTTTGGACTTCGGACAGGGGAAGGCTACACCTTC | TRBJ1-2 | TRBV7-9 | . | TRBD1
CASSLRRGARETQYF | TGTGCCAGCAGCTTACGACGGGGGGCCAGGGAGACCCAGTACTTC | TRBJ2-5 | TRBV6-5 | . | .
CAISDTGHRSGANVLTF | TGTGCCATCAGTGACACGGGACACCGCTCTGGGGCCAACGTCCTGACTTTC | TRBJ2-6 | TRBV10-3 | . | .
CASSLTSGSKSNEQFF | TGTGCCAGCAGCTTAACTAGCGGAAGCAAGTCCAATGAGCAGTTCTTC | TRBJ2-1 | TRBV7-3 | . | .
CASSFERTQYF | TGCGCCAGCAGCTTTGAGAGAACCCAGTACTTC | TRBJ2-5 | TRBV5-1 | . | .
CASSYLRTATGELFF | TGTGCCAGCAGTTACCTCAGGACAGCGACCGGGGAGCTGTTTTTT | TRBJ2-2 | TRBV6-5 | . | .
CASSRMPGQGGFSDGYTF | TGCGCCAGCAGCAGGATGCCGGGACAGGGGGGCTTTAGCGATGGCTACACCTTC | TRBJ1-2 | TRBV5-1 | . | TRBD1
CASSERRGVRAFF | TGTGCCAGCAGTGAACGCCGGGGGGTCCGAGCTTTCTTT | TRBJ1-1 | TRBV25-1 | few | .
CASSPLDREEAFF | TGCGCCAGCAGCCCCCTGGACAGGGAGGAAGCTTTCTTT | TRBJ1-1 | TRBV5-1 | few | TRBD1
CASRPGTGGEKLFF | TGTGCCAGCAGACCCGGGACAGGGGGTGAAAAACTGTTTTTT | TRBJ1-4 | TRBV6-5 | . | TRBD1
CASGGQGEFYGYTF | TGTGCCAGCGGCGGACAGGGGGAATTTTATGGCTACACCTTC | TRBJ1-2 | TRBV6-6 | once | TRBD1
CASSVGEISGEQFF | TGTGCCAGCAGTGTAGGGGAAATCTCGGGTGAGCAGTTCTTC | TRBJ2-1 | TRBV6-1 | . | .
CASSFGGENTIYF | TGCGCCAGCAGCTTTGGGGGCGAAAACACCATATATTTT | TRBJ1-3 | TRBV5-1 | . | .
CASSLPSGGYNEQFF | TGCGCCAGCAGCTTGCCTAGCGGGGGTTACAATGAGCAGTTCTTC | TRBJ2-1 | TRBV5-1 | once | TRBD2
CASSFWTSSYNEQFF | TGTGCCAGCAGCTTCTGGACTAGCTCCTACAATGAGCAGTTCTTC | TRBJ2-1 | TRBV7-3 | . | TRBD2
CASSSGQGGRSPLHF | TGTGCCAGTAGTTCCGGACAGGGGGGTCGCTCACCCCTCCACTTT | TRBJ1-6 | TRBV19 | few | TRBD1
CASSELVARQGGTEAFF | TGTGCCAGCAGTGAATTAGTGGCGAGGCAGGGGGGAACTGAAGCTTTCTTT | TRBJ1-1 | TRBV25-1 | . | TRBD1
CASSHVAGGPETQYF | TGTGCCAGCAGCCATGTGGCCGGGGGACCGGAGACCCAGTACTTC | TRBJ2-5 | TRBV14 | . | .
CASSPGDSGVSDTQYF | TGTGCCAGCAGCCCTGGCGATAGCGGGGTCTCGGATACGCAGTATTTT | TRBJ2-3 | TRBV9 | . | TRBD2
CASSEGAPTEAFF | TGTGCCAGCAGTGAAGGGGCGCCCACTGAAGCTTTCTTT | TRBJ1-1 | TRBV6-1 | . | .